This T cell receptor (beta chain) is from a study of T cell repertoires in aging, cancer and after chemotherapy. Across the whole study: The full dataset contained around 8.2 million TCR reads. Overall study results and limits: In healthy donors, age-related TCR diversity loss mainly reflected lost richness. Untreated cancer patients had significantly lower blood TCR diversity than age-matched healthy donors. Immunological memory after chemotherapy cannot be judged from the repertoire data.

Turning to this clonotype: Its matching antigen is unknown.

Multiplex touch-down PCR with TRB-A/B primers amplified rearranged V-D-J TRB sequences. TCRdb fed the multiplex PCR reads into MiXCR, producing one record per CDR3 protein. The sample includes more than 1,100 distinct CDR3 sequences, roughly a quarter of them seen just once. Peripheral blood genomic DNA, not sorted cells or RNA, was the template. The V gene's germline CDR1 is SGHAT and CDR2 FQNNGV. CDR3 length equals 16 residues. Trimming left V 5 bases short and J 4 bases short, with 19 bases between. The V and J genes are TRBV11-2 and TRBJ2-3; TRBD2 might be the D (8 bases). This receptor was identified in a human donor with a blood cancer. Material for sequencing was blood. This chain's CDR3 is CASSPGRGRWADTQYF. As DNA, the CDR3 is TGTGCCAGCAGCCCCGGGAGGGGGCGATGGGCAGATACGCAGTATTTT.